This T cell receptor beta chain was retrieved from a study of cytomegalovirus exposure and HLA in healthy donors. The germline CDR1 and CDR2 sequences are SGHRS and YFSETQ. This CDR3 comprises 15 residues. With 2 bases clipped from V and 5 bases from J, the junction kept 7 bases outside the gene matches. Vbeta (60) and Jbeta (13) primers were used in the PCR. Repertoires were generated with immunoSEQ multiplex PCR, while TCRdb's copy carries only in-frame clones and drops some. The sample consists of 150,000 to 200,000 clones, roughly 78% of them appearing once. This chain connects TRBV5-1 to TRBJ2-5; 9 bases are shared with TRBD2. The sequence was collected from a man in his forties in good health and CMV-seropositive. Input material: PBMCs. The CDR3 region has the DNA TGCGCCAGCAGCTTTGGCGGGGGGGCGAGGGAGACCCAGTACTTC. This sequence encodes CASSFGGGARETQYF.